This TCR beta chain was identified during a study of beta chain features in type 1 diabetes. Overall study results and limits: Within the patient group, naive, central memory and Treg TCRB repertoires appeared more similar to each other than within healthy donors.

The sequenced template was cDNA made from the entire isolated RNA. The data were produced by immunoSEQ multiplex PCR, yet TCRdb's version contains in-frame clones alone and is incomplete. Altogether around 250,000 clones are present, about 25% being singletons, with the ten largest covering 3.5% to 4%. CDR1 is SGHVS, CDR2 FNYEAQ, per germline. Trimming pared 5 bases from V and 1 base from J, leaving 11 bases between. The CDR3 contains 14 residues. In regard to this clone: What it recognizes is unknown.

Sequenced sample: central memory CD4+ T cells from blood. The source is a man under 40 in good health. The genes are TRBV7-6 and TRBJ1-1; a possible D gene is TRBD1 (5 bases). CDR3 sequence: CASSGITGNTEAFF. The CDR3 nucleotides read TGTGCCAGCAGCGGTATTACAGGGAACACTGAAGCTTTCTTT.